A selection of T cell receptor beta chains follows, all from one sample in a study of OX40 agonist ivuxolimab in advanced cancers. Assay used: immunoSEQ multiplex PCR; TCRdb lists only in-frame clones, some missing. The data show some 72,000 clones, about 80% seen once. The sequenced sample was CD4+ or CD8+ T cells sorted from blood, obtained in a trial of the OX40 agonist ivuxolimab. These receptors originate from an adult with an advanced solid tumor such as melanoma, head and neck, liver or kidney cancer. Both conserved end residues are part of each CDR3. D genes are given only for firm matches. Some rows mark clone size as missing; the rest say once, few, many or name a class of expanded clone.

clone size | D gene | J gene | V gene | CDR3 length | CDR3 DNA | CDR3 protein
- | TRBD2 | TRBJ2-1 | TRBV19 | 16 | TGTGCCAGTAGTAGATCGGGACTAGCGGGGGGAGGGGAGCAGTTCTTC | CASSRSGLAGGGEQFF
- | TRBD1 | TRBJ2-7 | TRBV5-1 | 14 | TGTGCCAGCAGCTTGACAGGGCCTCTAGCCGAGCAGTACTTC | CASSLTGPLAEQYF
- | TRBD1 | TRBJ1-1 | TRBV9 | 14 | TGTGCCAGCAGCGTAGATAACAGGGGAACTGAAGCTTTCTTT | CASSVDNRGTEAFF
- | TRBD1 | TRBJ2-7 | TRBV28 | 14 | TGTGCCAGCAGTTTACAGGGGGAGACCTACGAGCAGTACTTC | CASSLQGETYEQYF
once | - | TRBJ2-5 | TRBV6-1 | 15 | TGTGCCAGCAGTGTGTCCAGGTCGGGGCAAGAGACCCAGTACTTC | CASSVSRSGQETQYF
- | TRBD2 | TRBJ2-3 | TRBV30 | 18 | TGTGCCTGCCGGGGGACTAGCGGCAGATCGACTAGCACAGATACGCAGTATTTT | CACRGTSGRSTSTDTQYF
- | TRBD1 | TRBJ1-2 | TRBV14 | 19 | TGTGCCAGCAGCCAAGATCGATACTTCGGGACAGGGGATGACTATGGCTACACCTTC | CASSQDRYFGTGDDYGYTF
- | - | TRBJ1-2 | TRBV7-2 | 13 | TGTGCCAGCAGCCAGGGGCAGGGCTATGGCTACACCTTC | CASSQGQGYGYTF
- | - | TRBJ1-3 | TRBV9 | 16 | TGTGCCAGCAGCCCCGGTAGCGGGAGCTCTGGAAACACCATATATTTT | CASSPGSGSSGNTIYF
few | - | TRBJ1-2 | TRBV7-9 | 13 | TGTGCCAGCAGCTCTTCAAATAACTATGGCTACACCTTC | CASSSSNNYGYTF
- | - | TRBJ1-5 | TRBV19 | 17 | TGTGCCAGTAGTATAGGTCCCGGAGGGAGTAGCAATCAGCCCCAGCATTTT | CASSIGPGGSSNQPQHF
- | - | TRBJ2-1 | TRBV4-2 | 14 | TGTGCCAGCAGCCAAGGTATCACAGGTTTCGAGCAGTTCTTC | CASSQGITGFEQFF
once | TRBD2 | TRBJ2-3 | TRBV7-2 | 14 | TGTGCCAGCAGCCCAGGACTAGAGGCAGATACGCAGTATTTT | CASSPGLEADTQYF
once | - | TRBJ2-6 | TRBV7-3 | 16 | TGTGCCAGCAGCTTAGTCGGCACCTCTGGGGCCAACGTCCTGACTTTC | CASSLVGTSGANVLTF
- | - | TRBJ1-1 | TRBV28 | 14 | TGTGCCAGCAGTATGACATGGAAGAACACTGAAGCTTTCTTT | CASSMTWKNTEAFF
- | TRBD1 | TRBJ1-3 | TRBV28 | 14 | TGTGCCAGCAGCTTACAGGGGGCACGAAACACCATATATTTT | CASSLQGARNTIYF
- | - | TRBJ1-6 | TRBV30 | 13 | TGTGCCTGGACAGGGGCGTTTAATTCACCCCTCCACTTT | CAWTGAFNSPLHF
- | TRBD1 | TRBJ1-2 | TRBV6-1 | 13 | TGTGCCAGCTCGGAGGGGGCTCGCTATGGCTACACCTTC | CASSEGARYGYTF
- | - | TRBJ1-4 | TRBV4-1 | 17 | TGCGCCAGCAGCCAAGACAGGAGTACAGAGTTGAATGAAAAACTGTTTTTT | CASSQDRSTELNEKLFF
- | TRBD2 | TRBJ2-7 | TRBV5-4 | 16 | TGTGCCAGCAGCCCCCGGGTAGCGGGAGGGAGGGACGAGCAGTACTTC | CASSPRVAGGRDEQYF
- | TRBD2 | TRBJ2-6 | TRBV10-1 | 19 | TGCGCCAGCAGTGAGTCGCGAGCGGGGATCAACTCTGGGGCCAACGTCCTGACTTTC | CASSESRAGINSGANVLTF
once | - | TRBJ1-6 | TRBV19 | 13 | TGTGCCAGTGGGCCGGGAGGGCCTTCACCCCTCCACTTT | CASGPGGPSPLHF
few | TRBD1 | TRBJ1-4 | TRBV19 | 14 | TGTGCCAGTAACGGAGGGACAGGGCGGGAAAAACTGTTTTTT | CASNGGTGREKLFF
- | - | TRBJ2-1 | TRBV7-9 | 16 | TGTGCCAGCAGCTTAGAGGAGGGGTTCTCCTACAATGAGCAGTTCTTC | CASSLEEGFSYNEQFF
- | - | TRBJ1-1 | TRBV5-4 | 15 | TGTGCCAGCAGCTGGCGCACGGGAAGACTAACTGAAGCTTTCTTT | CASSWRTGRLTEAFF
- | - | TRBJ2-3 | TRBV7-2 | 17 | TGTGCCAGCAGCTTACGGATACCGGGAGCTAGCACAGATACGCAGTATTTT | CASSLRIPGASTDTQYF
- | - | TRBJ1-2 | TRBV7-2 | 13 | TGTGCCAGCAGCTTAGTGCAGGGTCCAGGCTACACCTTC | CASSLVQGPGYTF
- | - | TRBJ2-7 | TRBV14 | 13 | TGTGCCAGCAGCCGGTCAGGCGGATACGAGCAGTACTTC | CASSRSGGYEQYF
- | TRBD1 | TRBJ1-2 | TRBV6-5 | 13 | TGTGCCAGCAGGGGGACAGGGGTCGTTGGCTACACCTTC | CASRGTGVVGYTF
- | TRBD1 | TRBJ1-5 | TRBV10-3 | 14 | TGTGCCATTGGGGGGACAGGGGGCTGGCAGCCCCAGCATTTT | CAIGGTGGWQPQHF
- | TRBD1 | TRBJ2-6 | TRBV7-2 | 17 | TGTGCCAGCAGCTCCTTACAGGGGACCTCTGGGGCCAACGTCCTGACTTTC | CASSSLQGTSGANVLTF
few | - | TRBJ2-2 | TRBV19 | 14 | TGTGCCAGTAGGAATTCTGGCTGGGACGGGGAGCTGTTTTTT | CASRNSGWDGELFF
- | - | TRBJ1-5 | TRBV6-1 | 14 | TGTGCCAGCAATAAACAGGGAGGGGGACAGCCCCAGCATTTT | CASNKQGGGQPQHF
- | - | TRBJ2-7 | TRBV10-1 | 19 | TGCGCCAGCAGTGAGTCTGGGACGGAAGACGGGGGTTTTCCTAACGAGCAGTACTTC | CASSESGTEDGGFPNEQYF
- | TRBD2 | TRBJ2-3 | TRBV28 | 15 | TGTGCCAGCACGGTGGGCGGGAGGAAGGGAGATACGCAGTATTTT | CASTVGGRKGDTQYF
- | TRBD1 | TRBJ1-1 | TRBV27 | 18 | TGTGCCAGCAGTGGCAACCACGCAGGGGGCACCCCCCCTCCTGAAGCTTTCTTT | CASSGNHAGGTPPPEAFF
- | TRBD2 | TRBJ2-5 | TRBV9 | 16 | TGTGCCAGCAGCGGTACCCCGGGAGGATTACAAGAGACCCAGTACTTC | CASSGTPGGLQETQYF
- | - | TRBJ2-7 | TRBV6-1 | 13 | TGTGCCAGCAGTGAAAACGGGCCCTACGAGCAGTACTTC | CASSENGPYEQYF
- | - | TRBJ1-5 | TRBV28 | 16 | TGTGCCAGCAGTTTTCCCCCCAAGCAGAAAAATCAGCCCCAGCATTTT | CASSFPPKQKNQPQHF
- | - | TRBJ2-2 | TRBV5-6 | 12 | TGTGCCAGCAGCTCTACCAGTTGGGAGCTGTTTTTT | CASSSTSWELFF
- | - | TRBJ1-2 | TRBV28 | 12 | TGTGCCAGCAGCCGGGACCGCTATGGCTACACCTTC | CASSRDRYGYTF